This T cell receptor beta chain originates from a study of cytomegalovirus exposure and HLA in healthy donors. Study as a whole: Across a few hundred genotyped donors, just over 80% landed in the Caucasian-associated ancestry cluster. Study-wide results and caveats: Across donors, presence/absence analyses took sequencing depth to be roughly uniform. V- and J-gene trimming of TCR beta was linked (in a later analysis) to a missense DCLRE1C variant. Cytomegalovirus association was assigned to more than 150 TCR beta chains.

This CDR3 comprises 11 residues. With V trimmed by 8 bases and J by 6 bases, 4 bases remained unmatched. Looked up from germline, CDR1 is SNHLY and CDR2 is FYNNEI. Vbeta (60) and Jbeta (13) primers were used in the PCR. Measured with immunoSEQ multiplex PCR; TCRdb has only the in-frame clones, and not every one. The sample consists of roughly 180,000 clones, around 85% of them appearing once. Notes on this clone: Its antigen is unidentified.

This sequence joins TRBV2 and TRBJ2-7; TRBD2 matches 7 bases. The receptor was derived from a boy aged 2-9 years in good health and CMV-seronegative. Source material: PBMCs. The CDR3 DNA follows: TGTGCCAGCCTGGGGGGGGGCGAGCAGTACTTC. Protein sequence: CASLGGGEQYF.